The rows below give T cell receptor beta chains drawn from one sample of a study of T cells in narcolepsy. Measured with immunoSEQ multiplex PCR; TCRdb has only the in-frame clones, and not every one. The repertoire includes 27,000 or so clones, 80% to 90% of them detected once, and under 1.3% sits in the top ten. What was sequenced was CD45RA- memory CD4+ T cells from PBMCs. Every receptor here comes from a human donor with narcolepsy. Each CDR3 is given with its conserved first and last residue. The D gene is left open where the match is weak. Some rows have no size entry. The others give once, few or many, or a class for an expanded clone.

abundance,d_gene,v_gene,j_gene,CDR3nt,CDR3aa
NA,NA,TRBV19,TRBJ1-6,TGTGCCAGTAGTCCATTACAGAGGACACCCCTCCACTTT,CASSPLQRTPLHF
NA,TRBD2,TRBV4-2,TRBJ2-3,TGTGCCAGCAGCCAAGGGACTAGCGGGGGAGGAGATACGCAGTATTTT,CASSQGTSGGGDTQYF
NA,TRBD1,TRBV27,TRBJ2-2,TGTGCCAGCAGTTCCCGGGACAGGGGATACACCGGGGAGCTGTTTTTT,CASSSRDRGYTGELFF
NA,NA,TRBV2,TRBJ1-1,TGTGCCAGCAGTTCCAGACAAAACACTGAAGCTTTCTTT,CASSSRQNTEAFF
NA,NA,TRBV28,TRBJ1-1,TGTGCCAGCAGTTACCCCGCGACGGGTCTTGAAGCTTTCTTT,CASSYPATGLEAFF
NA,TRBD1,TRBV2,TRBJ2-5,TGTGCCAGCACTCACACCGGGACAGGGGGCCGGGAGACCCAGTACTTC,CASTHTGTGGRETQYF
NA,NA,TRBV6-4,TRBJ2-3,TGTGCCAGCAGTGACTCCGGGGCAGATACGCAGTATTTT,CASSDSGADTQYF
NA,TRBD1,TRBV5-5,TRBJ1-2,TGTGCCAGCAGCTTGTTTACAGGGGGCTTTTATGGCTACACCTTC,CASSLFTGGFYGYTF
NA,TRBD1,TRBV5-1,TRBJ2-7,TGCGCCAGCAGCTTGGGACAGGGATATTACGAGCAGTACTTC,CASSLGQGYYEQYF
NA,NA,TRBV6-5,TRBJ1-6,TGTGCCAGCACCCAGGGGCAGGGGTATTCACCCCTCCACTTT,CASTQGQGYSPLHF
NA,TRBD2,TRBV27,TRBJ2-1,TGTGCCAGCAGTCCACCGGGACTAGCGGGGTACAATGAGCAGTTCTTC,CASSPPGLAGYNEQFF
once,NA,TRBV5-1,TRBJ1-1,TGCGCCAGCGGAGAGGGGTCTGAGTGGGGGTCTGAAGCTTTCTTT,CASGEGSEWGSEAFF
few,TRBD1,TRBV28,TRBJ1-1,TGTGCCAGCAGTTTAACAGGGGAAAACACTGAAGCTTTCTTT,CASSLTGENTEAFF
NA,TRBD1,TRBV19,TRBJ1-6,TGTGCCAGTAGTGGACAGGCCTATAATTCACCCCTCCACTTT,CASSGQAYNSPLHF
NA,NA,TRBV28,TRBJ1-3,TGTGCCAGCAGTTTATCGCGGCTTCCTTACTCTGGAAACACCATATATTTT,CASSLSRLPYSGNTIYF
NA,NA,TRBV4-1,TRBJ1-2,TGCGCCAGCAGCCAAGCGTCAGGACCTGGGGAAGGCTACACCTTC,CASSQASGPGEGYTF
NA,NA,TRBV6-1,TRBJ1-5,TGTGCCAGCAGTGATACCACAGGGTACAATCAGCCCCAGCATTTT,CASSDTTGYNQPQHF
NA,NA,TRBV7-2,TRBJ2-2,TGTGCCAGCAGGCCGAGGGGGGAGGGCACCGGGGAGCTGTTTTTT,CASRPRGEGTGELFF
NA,NA,TRBV7-9,TRBJ1-1,TGTGCCAGCAGCCTATCCAGGGGCGCAAACACTGAAGCTTTCTTT,CASSLSRGANTEAFF
NA,NA,TRBV19,TRBJ2-5,TGTGCCAGTAGTATGGCCTCCGGGACACGACAAGAGACCCAGTACTTC,CASSMASGTRQETQYF
few,TRBD2,TRBV28,TRBJ2-1,TGTGCCAGCAGTCCTGGGGGGGGACGGCGACAAAACAATGAGCAGTTCTTC,CASSPGGGRRQNNEQFF
few,NA,TRBV18,TRBJ2-1,TGTGCCAGCTCACCAAAAGGGAATGAGCAGTTCTTC,CASSPKGNEQFF
NA,TRBD1,TRBV5-1,TRBJ2-4,TGCGCCAGCAGCCCGGCCGGGACAGGGGATGTCATTCAGTACTTC,CASSPAGTGDVIQYF
once,NA,TRBV5-1,TRBJ1-1,TGCGCCAGCAGCTCTGAGGGCTTCACTGAAGCTTTCTTT,CASSSEGFTEAFF
NA,TRBD2,TRBV9,TRBJ2-2,TGTGCCAGCAGCCCCAGCGGGCTAGCGGGGGGGCCGGGGCGGACCGGGGAGCTGTTTTTT,CASSPSGLAGGPGRTGELFF
NA,TRBD1,TRBV28,TRBJ2-2,TGTGCCAGCAGCGGACAGGGGCGGCGCACCGGGGAGCTGTTTTTT,CASSGQGRRTGELFF
NA,NA,TRBV7-8,TRBJ1-4,TGTGCCAGCACCCCCCGTGGGGTGGAACCTAATGAAAAACTGTTTTTT,CASTPRGVEPNEKLFF
NA,TRBD2,TRBV19,TRBJ2-1,TGTGCCAGTAGTGCCCCGACTAGCGGGAGCTATGAGCAGTTCTTC,CASSAPTSGSYEQFF
NA,NA,TRBV5-1,TRBJ2-3,TGCGCCAGCAGAGTTGAAGGTTCAGATACGCAGTATTTT,CASRVEGSDTQYF
NA,TRBD1,TRBV18,TRBJ2-1,TGTGCCAGCTCACCACCCCGGGACAGGGTCTACAATGAGCAGTTCTTC,CASSPPRDRVYNEQFF
once,TRBD1,TRBV11-1,TRBJ1-2,TGTGCCAGCAGCCGGGGGACAGCAGACAACTATGGCTACACCTTC,CASSRGTADNYGYTF
NA,NA,TRBV5-1,TRBJ2-7,TGCGCCAGCAGCTTGGTAGCGTTCAGCTCCTACGAGCAGTACTTC,CASSLVAFSSYEQYF
once,NA,TRBV2,TRBJ2-3,TGTGCCAGCAGGCGGGACCCTAGCACAGATACGCAGTATTTT,CASRRDPSTDTQYF
few,NA,TRBV19,TRBJ2-7,TGTGCCAGTAGTATTCCAACCTACGAGCAGTACTTC,CASSIPTYEQYF
NA,TRBD1,TRBV6-5,TRBJ2-7,TGTGCCAGCAGTTACTCCGGGACAGGGAGCTCCTACGAGCAGTACTTC,CASSYSGTGSSYEQYF
once,NA,TRBV7-2,TRBJ1-1,TGTGCCAGCAGCTTAGGGTTTTGGGCGAACACTGAAGCTTTCTTT,CASSLGFWANTEAFF
NA,NA,TRBV29-1,TRBJ2-1,TGCAGCGTCCCCGGCAGGGGAACCTACAATGAGCAGTTCTTC,CSVPGRGTYNEQFF
once,TRBD1,TRBV29-1,TRBJ2-7,TGCAGCGGGGGACAGACCCACGAGCAGTACTTC,CSGGQTHEQYF
NA,TRBD1,TRBV28,TRBJ1-5,TGTGCCAGCAGTCTTAGACAGGGGCTGGGTGGCAATCAGCCCCAGCATTTT,CASSLRQGLGGNQPQHF
NA,TRBD2,TRBV10-1,TRBJ2-1,TGCGCCAGCAGTGGACCGGGACTAGCCATCAATGAGCAGTTCTTC,CASSGPGLAINEQFF
NA,TRBD1,TRBV28,TRBJ2-7,TGTGCCAGCAGTTTTACAGGGGGCAGGTACGAGCAGTACTTC,CASSFTGGRYEQYF
once,TRBD2,TRBV5-8,TRBJ2-5,TGTGCCAGCAGCTTCTCGAACAGCGGGGTTGGTGAGACCCAGTACTTC,CASSFSNSGVGETQYF
NA,TRBD1,TRBV7-9,TRBJ1-2,TGTGCCAGCAGCCCGGGACAGGGCCACTATGGCTACACCTTC,CASSPGQGHYGYTF
NA,TRBD1,TRBV19,TRBJ1-1,TGTGCCAGTAGTATAGAAGGGACAGGGGGACCTCACACTGAAGCTTTCTTT,CASSIEGTGGPHTEAFF
NA,NA,TRBV5-8,TRBJ2-1,TGTGCCAGCAGCTTGGGGACTAATAACCTCAATGAGCAGTTCTTC,CASSLGTNNLNEQFF
NA,NA,TRBV7-2,TRBJ1-4,TGTGCCAGCAGCGCCACAGATGCAACTAATGAAAAACTGTTTTTT,CASSATDATNEKLFF